The sequence of this T cell receptor (beta chain) was determined in a study of shared clonotypes between healthy human individuals. As for the study in general: Each donor had three CD4 naive, three CD4 memory, two CD8 naive and one CD8 memory plate. Study-wide results and limits: In four donors, around 5% of naive CD4 clonotypes appeared in common.

Naive CD8 cells lacked CD45RO and underwent positive selection for CCR7, leaving out terminally differentiated effector memory CD45RA+ cells. Participating donors were healthy, HIV-negative adults free of recent acute infections or vaccinations. Data came from immunoSEQ multiplex PCR; TCRdb stores just in-frame clones and leaves some out. Of hundreds of thousands of clones listed, 90% to 97% were seen once; the top ten hold around 0.1%. The V end was cut by 4 bases, the J end by 0 bases, with 9 bases between. Germline CDR1 SGDLS, CDR2 YYNGEE. The CDR3 runs to 14 residues. Comment on this clone: The antigen is not known.

What was sequenced was naive CD8+ T cells sorted from blood. The TCR was taken from a woman in her twenties or thirties in good health. This chain connects TRBV9 to TRBJ2-3; D not certain. CDR3 DNA sequence: TGTGCCAGCAGCCAACAAAGAAGCACAGATACGCAGTATTTT. It translates to CASSQQRSTDTQYF.